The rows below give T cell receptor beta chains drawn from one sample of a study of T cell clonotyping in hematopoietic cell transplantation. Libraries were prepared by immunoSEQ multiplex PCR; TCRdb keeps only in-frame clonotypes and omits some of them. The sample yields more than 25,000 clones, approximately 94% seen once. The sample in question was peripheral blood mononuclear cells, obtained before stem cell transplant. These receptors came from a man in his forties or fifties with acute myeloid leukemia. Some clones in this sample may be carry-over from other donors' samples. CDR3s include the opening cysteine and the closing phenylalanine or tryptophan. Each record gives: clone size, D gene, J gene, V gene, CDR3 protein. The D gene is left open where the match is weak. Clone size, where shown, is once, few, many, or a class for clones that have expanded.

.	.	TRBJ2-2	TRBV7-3	CASSLGGRTGELFF
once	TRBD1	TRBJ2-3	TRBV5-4	CASSSIGTGVTDTQYF
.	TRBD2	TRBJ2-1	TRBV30	CAWSPSSGGTSYNEQFF
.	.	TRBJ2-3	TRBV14	CASSQDAGTSTDTQYF
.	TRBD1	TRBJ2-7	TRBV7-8	CASSTRQGNYEQYF
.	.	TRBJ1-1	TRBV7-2	CASSLTAETWMGAFF
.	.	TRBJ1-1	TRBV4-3	CASSQEARRAAFF
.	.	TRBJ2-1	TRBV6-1	CASSEEVFSYNEQFF
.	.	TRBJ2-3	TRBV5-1	CASSLVGGRGTDTQYF
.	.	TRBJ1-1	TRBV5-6	CASRQISGQNTEAFF
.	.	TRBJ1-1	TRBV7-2	CASSLGHMNTEAFF
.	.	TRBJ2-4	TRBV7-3	CASSSRGSNIQYF
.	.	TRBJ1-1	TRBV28	CASSNTLNTEAFF
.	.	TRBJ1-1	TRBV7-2	CASSLNTEAFF
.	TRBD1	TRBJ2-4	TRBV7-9	CASSLGQGNIQYF
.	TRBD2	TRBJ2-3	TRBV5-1	CASSLELRGGTDTQYF
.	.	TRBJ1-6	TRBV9	CASSSTGLYNSPLHF
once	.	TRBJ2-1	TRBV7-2	CASSLSGFNEQFF
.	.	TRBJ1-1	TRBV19	CASSIEGGVRGGTEAFF
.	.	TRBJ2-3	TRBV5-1	CASSLEPHTDTQYF
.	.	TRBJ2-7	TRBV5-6	CASSWGPRGDEQYF
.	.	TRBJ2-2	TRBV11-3	CASSGQGDTGELFF
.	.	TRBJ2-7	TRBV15	CATSRDRVEQYF
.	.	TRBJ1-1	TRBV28	CASSFVTEAFF
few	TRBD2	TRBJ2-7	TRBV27	CASSLSGGGRNEQYF
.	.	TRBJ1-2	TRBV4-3	CASSQARAGRYGYTF
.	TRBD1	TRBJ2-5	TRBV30	CACQGAETQYF
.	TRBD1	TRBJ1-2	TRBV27	CASSPDRVRDRYTF
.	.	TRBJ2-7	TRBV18	CASSPSRTVTYEQYF
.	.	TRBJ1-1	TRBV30	CAWSVADNTEAFF
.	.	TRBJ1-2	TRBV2	CASSVSGLSNYGYTF
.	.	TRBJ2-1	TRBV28	CASRNAGPRDEQFF
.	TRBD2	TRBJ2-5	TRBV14	CASSLNLAGGETQYF
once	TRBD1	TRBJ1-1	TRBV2	CASSTTGRTEAFF
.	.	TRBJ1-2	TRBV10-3	CAIRDNSVTNYGYTF
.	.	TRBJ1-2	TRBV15	CATSRDYREGSYGYTF
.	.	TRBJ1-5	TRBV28	CASSLDSNQPQHF
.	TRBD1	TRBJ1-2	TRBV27	CASSLGQGVGGYTF
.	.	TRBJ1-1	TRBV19	CASTPWRSLNNTEAFF
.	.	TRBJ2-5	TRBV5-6	CASSLRTGLAQETQYF
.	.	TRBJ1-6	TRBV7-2	CASSLGTVGSPLHF
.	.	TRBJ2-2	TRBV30	CAWNLAYNGELFF
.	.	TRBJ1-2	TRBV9	CASSVGYDPGYTF
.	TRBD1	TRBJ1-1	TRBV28	CASSLSQGARSEAFF
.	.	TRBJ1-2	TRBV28	CASSPRPYGYTF
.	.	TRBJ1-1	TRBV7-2	CASSLARYSVTEAFF
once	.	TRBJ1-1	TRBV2	CASSEALGRVHTEAFF
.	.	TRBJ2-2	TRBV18	CASSPRWGSNTGELFF
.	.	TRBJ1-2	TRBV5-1	CASSAQGNYGYTF
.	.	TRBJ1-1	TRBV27	CASRTRVWEPNTEAFF
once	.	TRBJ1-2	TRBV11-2	CASRRGGSYTF